What follows is one T cell receptor (beta chain) and its context. Its antigen is currently not known. No per-base quality is available; no much larger clone lies one base away. Each collaborating institution followed its own protocols to collect whole blood in K2EDTA tubes. Collaborator samples were shipped for TCRbeta analysis as frozen whole blood, isolated PBMCs, or DNA extracted from either sample type. The CDR3 sequence holds 16 residues, the cysteine and phenylalanine included. Kept here is only the CDR3 DNA, which spans 48 bases and is read in frame from base 1. Trimming removed 7 bases from V and 7 bases from J; the gene matches leave 16 bases unexplained. CDR1 MNHNY and CDR2 SVGAGI are derived from the germline V gene (reference sequence). This sample was taken from a study of blood T cell repertoires in COVID-19 (dated by TCRdb to 2018 to 2021). Looking at the study overall: Collaborator samples came from the United States, Italy and Spain and covered acute and convalescent phases of COVID-19. The prospective study material was composed of cDNA or gDNA derived from T cells, B-cell-depleted T cells, or PBMCs. The dataset comprised deeply sampled blood TCRbeta repertoires from subjects exposed to, actively infected with, or recovered from COVID-19. The repertoires were released in a freely available public database intended as a resource for research on the immune response to SARS-CoV-2. The samples were drawn from the first 160 participants of the ongoing ImmuneRACE study and from 1,254 subjects provided by 6 global collaborators. The sample metadata nearly always contained a de-identified subject ID, COVID-19 status, age in years and sex. Where HLA class I and class II types were available, the types were taken from metadata supplied by the sample provider, not from assay-based typing.

Study-level results and caveats: How much clinical and demographic metadata was included differed by source and by participant, and the metadata was provided uncurated.

TCRbeta CDR3 regions were amplified from genomic DNA by means of the immunoSEQ Assay, a bias-controlled multiplex PCR. The authors' analysis ran thus. The number of nucleated cells in each sample was estimated by amplification of reference gene primers within the assay. To quantify the absolute abundance of each unique TCRbeta CDR3 rearrangement, sequence reads were collapsed and filtered. For each sample, productive Simpson clonality was calculated as the square root of Simpson's diversity index across productive rearrangements. The table was pulled from immuneACCESS by TCRdb, which kept in-frame rearrangements only. Such tables lose some clones; where checked, under half of the loss comes from unresolved V genes, and the rest has no known cause. V, J and clone size reflect that table, while D and trimming were determined from the DNA. The sample has about 220,000 clones on record, about 88% of them singletons. 1.5% to 2% of the sample belongs to the ten largest clones.

The source material was peripheral blood. The sequence was collected from a man in his forties with active or convalescent COVID-19. This sequence uses TRBV6-6 and TRBJ2-1, and 7 junctional nucleotides match TRBD2. The CDR3 is CASNPLAQGGVNEQFF. The DNA sequence is given as TGTGCCAGCAACCCCCTTGCGCAGGGAGGGGTGAATGAGCAGTTCTTC.